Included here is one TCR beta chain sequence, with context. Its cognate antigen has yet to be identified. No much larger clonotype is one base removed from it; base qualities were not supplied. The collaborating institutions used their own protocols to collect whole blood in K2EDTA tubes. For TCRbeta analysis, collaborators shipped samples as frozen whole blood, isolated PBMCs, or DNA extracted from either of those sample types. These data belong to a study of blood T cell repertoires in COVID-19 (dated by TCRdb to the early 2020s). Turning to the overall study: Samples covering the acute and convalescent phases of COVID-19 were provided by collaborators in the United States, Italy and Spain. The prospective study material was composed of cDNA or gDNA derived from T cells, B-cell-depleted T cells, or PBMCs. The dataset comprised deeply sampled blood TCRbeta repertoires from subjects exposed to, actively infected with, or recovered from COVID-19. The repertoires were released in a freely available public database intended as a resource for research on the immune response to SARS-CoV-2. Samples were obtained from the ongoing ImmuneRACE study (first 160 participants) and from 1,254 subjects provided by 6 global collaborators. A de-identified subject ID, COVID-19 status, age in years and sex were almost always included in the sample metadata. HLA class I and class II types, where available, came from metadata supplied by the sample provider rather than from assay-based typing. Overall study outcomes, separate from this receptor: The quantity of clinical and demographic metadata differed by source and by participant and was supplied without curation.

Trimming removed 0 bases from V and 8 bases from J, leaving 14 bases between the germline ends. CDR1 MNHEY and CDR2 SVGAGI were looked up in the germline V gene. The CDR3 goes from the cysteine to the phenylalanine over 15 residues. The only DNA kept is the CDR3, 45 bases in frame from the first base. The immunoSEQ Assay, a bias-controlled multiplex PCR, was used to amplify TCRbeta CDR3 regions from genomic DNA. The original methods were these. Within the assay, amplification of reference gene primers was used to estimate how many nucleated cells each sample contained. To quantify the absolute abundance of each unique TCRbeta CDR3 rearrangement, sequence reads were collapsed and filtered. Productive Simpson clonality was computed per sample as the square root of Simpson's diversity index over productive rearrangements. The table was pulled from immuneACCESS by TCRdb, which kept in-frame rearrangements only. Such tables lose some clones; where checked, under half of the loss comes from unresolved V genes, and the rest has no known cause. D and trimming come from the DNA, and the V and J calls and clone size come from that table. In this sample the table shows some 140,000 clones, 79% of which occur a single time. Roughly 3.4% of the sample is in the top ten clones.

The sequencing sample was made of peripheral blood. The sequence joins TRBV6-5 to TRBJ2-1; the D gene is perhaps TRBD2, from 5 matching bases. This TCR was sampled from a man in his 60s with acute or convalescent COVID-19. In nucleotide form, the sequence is TGTGCCAGCAGTTACTCACGGGAAGGGTGGGATGAGCAGTTCTTC. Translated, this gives CASSYSREGWDEQFF.